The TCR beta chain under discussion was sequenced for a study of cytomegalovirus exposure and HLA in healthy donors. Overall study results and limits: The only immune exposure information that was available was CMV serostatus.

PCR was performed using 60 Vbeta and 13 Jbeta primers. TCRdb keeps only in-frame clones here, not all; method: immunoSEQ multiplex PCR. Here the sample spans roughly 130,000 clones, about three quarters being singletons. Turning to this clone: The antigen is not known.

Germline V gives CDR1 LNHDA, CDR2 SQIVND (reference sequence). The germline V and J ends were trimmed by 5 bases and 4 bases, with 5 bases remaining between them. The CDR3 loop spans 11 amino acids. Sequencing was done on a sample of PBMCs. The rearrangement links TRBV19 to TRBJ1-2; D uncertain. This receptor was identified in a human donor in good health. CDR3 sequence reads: CASSSLYGYTF. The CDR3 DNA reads TGTGCCAGTAGTTCCCTCTATGGCTACACCTTC. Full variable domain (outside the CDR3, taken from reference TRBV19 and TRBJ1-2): DGGITQSPKYLFRKEGQNVTLSCEQNLNHDAMYWYRQDPGQGLRLIYYSQIVNDFQKGDIAEGYSVSREKKESFPLTVTSAQKNPTAFYLCASSSLYGYTFGSGTRLTVV.